These T cell receptor beta chains were read from a single sample in a study of blood T cell repertoires in COVID-19. The data were produced by immunoSEQ multiplex PCR, yet TCRdb's version contains in-frame clones alone and is incomplete. The table lists just over 75,000 clones, 80% to 85% of them singletons. The sample taken for sequencing was peripheral blood. These receptors were taken from a man aged 45 to 65 with acute or convalescent COVID-19. CDR3s include the opening cysteine and the closing phenylalanine or tryptophan. Fields, in order: V gene, J gene, CDR3 length, CDR3 protein.

>TRBV5-1|TRBJ2-7|16
CASSSTGTGNTYEQYF
>TRBV24-1|TRBJ1-1|14
CATSGGGVNTEAFF
>TRBV7-6|TRBJ1-2|11
CASSLAGVDNF
>TRBV2|TRBJ1-2|14
CASSERTGEPGYTF
>TRBV5-5|TRBJ1-6|16
CASSLGRQGLGSPLHF
>TRBV27|TRBJ2-1|15
CASSLGTGRYNEQFF
>TRBV6-5|TRBJ1-4|14
CASSYSRVGEKLFF
>TRBV5-1|TRBJ1-5|13
CASSLGGDQPQHF
>TRBV28|TRBJ1-5|14
CASSFGGSNQPQHF
>TRBV7-9|TRBJ1-1|17
CASSQGTGFVGRTEAFF
>TRBV9|TRBJ1-2|13
CASRNRDSYGYTF
>TRBV6-5|TRBJ1-5|14
CASRQGGSNQPQHF
>TRBV6-2/TRBV6-3|TRBJ2-7|15
CASSYGQREAYEQYF
>TRBV6-5|TRBJ2-1|13
CASSSGSYNEQFF
>TRBV6-5|TRBJ2-7|13
CASSYGDTYEQYF
>TRBV3-1/TRBV3-2|TRBJ2-5|14
CASSQDGQKETQYF
>TRBV19|TRBJ1-5|14
CASKLRGSNQPQHF
>TRBV25-1|TRBJ1-4|15
CASSESWRVGEKLFF
>TRBV9|TRBJ2-1|15
CASSVGQETYNEQFF
>TRBV5-5|TRBJ2-7|13
CASSLDRDIEQYF
>TRBV6-2/TRBV6-3|TRBJ1-3|15
CASSYQGTTGNTIYF
>TRBV2|TRBJ1-1|13
CASTGQGKGEAFF